Described below is a single TCR beta chain sequence and its context. This sample was included in a study of control samples from healthy donors and cancer patients. Sequencing was performed with immunoSEQ multiplex PCR; in TCRdb, only in-frame clones are kept and a portion is missing. The table includes about 170,000 clones, 91% detected once. CDR3 length equals 15 residues. With V trimmed by 0 bases and J by 2 bases, 3 bases remained unmatched. Sequencing was performed on blood. The clonotype comes from a woman aged 25 to 39 in good health. The V call is TRBV5-3, the J call TRBJ2-3; 7 nucleotides match TRBD1. TRBV5-3 carries the ORF label, with uncertain function. The CDR3 protein is CARSLDRGPTDTQYF. DNA of the CDR3: TGTGCCAGAAGCTTGGACAGGGGCCCCACAGATACGCAGTATTTT.